The 29 T cell receptor beta chains given below trace back to one sample, sequenced in a study of blood T cells in healthy people across ages. With a J-beta primer mix and a sample-barcoded 5' primer, a second PCR ran 7 to 11 cycles. MiXCR was run by TCRdb on the 5' RACE reads, yielding one entry per CDR3 protein. The sample includes about 640,000 distinct CDR3 sequences, 58% of them seen just once. The sample was blood. The receptors derive from a man in his fifties or sixties in good health.

The rearrangement uses TRBV6-5 and TRBJ1-5; 9 bases align to TRBD1. V shed 8 bases and J 0 bases; nucleotides not matched to a gene: 5. CDR3 length: 15 residues. The germline gives CDR1 MNHEY, CDR2 SVGAGI. The CDR3 is CASSTGGYSNQPQHF. The CDR3 DNA reads as TGTGCCAGCTCGACAGGGGGGTATAGCAATCAGCCCCAGCATTTT.

The table lists this clonotype with a few counts. The chain is built from TRBV28 and TRBJ1-4; D not certain. The V gene lost 1 base and the J gene lost 2 bases, with 5 bases spanning the gap. Germline CDR1 MDHEN, CDR2 SYDVKM. This CDR3 region has 14 residues. CDR3 residues: CASSLYSTNEKLFF. CDR3 coding DNA: TGTGCCAGCAGTTTATACTCCACTAATGAAAAACTGTTTTTT.

The V and J genes are TRBV24-1 and TRBJ2-3, with 9 positions matching TRBD1. The CDR3 has 15 residues. Unmatched junction bases numbered 10, after V lost 7 bases and J lost 6 bases. CDR1 is KGHDR, CDR2 SFDVKD, per germline. The CDR3 reads CATRGPIGTGDTQYF. The CDR3 DNA is TGTGCCACCAGGGGCCCCATCGGGACAGGGGATACGCAGTATTTT.

In its sample, this clonotype ranks as medium-sized (0.01 to 0.1%). The gene calls are TRBV20-1 and TRBJ2-1, with 7 bases aligning to TRBD2. CDR3 length: 15 amino acids. Germline CDR1 DFQATT, CDR2 SNEGSKA (reference sequence). The V segment lost 0 bases and the J segment 3 bases; nucleotides outside the gene matches: 5. The CDR3 DNA reads as TGCAGTGCTAGAGATCGGGCTAGCGGCTACAATGAGCAGTTCTTC. Translating it yields CSARDRASGYNEQFF.

This clonotype was observed a handful of times. The rearrangement links TRBV11-2 to TRBJ2-5, with a possible D match to TRBD2 (6 bases). Germline V gene sequence: CDR1 SGHAT, CDR2 FQNNGV. V was clipped by 5 bases and J by 5 bases, with 12 bases between them. The CDR3 contains 13 residues. The CDR3 sequence is CASSARGRETQYF. For the CDR3, the DNA is TGTGCCAGCAGCGCACGGGGGAGGGAGACCCAGTACTTC.

V and J are TRBV4-1 and TRBJ2-7; a weak D match, TRBD1 (5 bases). The CDR3 has 15 residues. Trimming pared 4 bases from V and 1 base from J, leaving 14 bases between. The germline CDR1 and CDR2 sequences are MGHRA and YSYEKL. CDR3 sequence (DNA): TGCGCCAGCAGCCTTCGACAGCGCGTTTCCTACGAGCAGTACTTC. It translates to CASSLRQRVSYEQYF.

This clonotype appeared once. The rearrangement joins TRBV12-3 or TRBV12-4 to TRBJ2-3, with a weak D call TRBD2 (6 bases). There are 12 residues in the CDR3. V was clipped by 11 bases and J by 0 bases, with 9 bases between them. This CDR3 reads CAVGGSTDTQYF. In nucleotides, the CDR3 is TGTGCCGTCGGAGGGAGCACAGATACGCAGTATTTT.

This chain connects TRBV11-2 to TRBJ1-3; D is unresolved. This CDR3 has 15 residues. V was cut by 1 base and J by 0 bases, with 7 bases left in between. The V gene's germline CDR1 is SGHAT and CDR2 FQNNGV. The CDR3 region has the DNA TGTGCCAGCAGCTTAGCTTCGTACTCTGGAAACACCATATATTTT. Amino acids: CASSLASYSGNTIYF.

The V gene is TRBV21-1, the J gene TRBJ2-5; the D call in the table, TRBD1, was not verified against the DNA. The J call is in doubt because the DNA end fits TRBJ2-7 better. TRBV21-1 counts as a pseudogene. The CDR3 totals 14 residues. CDR3 protein: CASSACGTSYEQYF. The CDR3 coding sequence is TGTGCCAGCAGCGCATGCGGGACCTCATACGAGCAGTACTTC.

The genes are TRBV12-5 and TRBJ2-3, with TRBD2 identical over 9 bases. Germline V lookup: CDR1 LGHNT, CDR2 FRNRAP. This CDR3 spans 16 amino acids. Trimming cost V 1 base and J 0 bases; bases outside gene matches: 2. In DNA form, the CDR3 reads TGTGCTAGTGGTTTGGGGCTAGCGGGGAGCACAGATACGCAGTATTTT. As protein: CASGLGLAGSTDTQYF.

This chain joins TRBV7-2 and TRBJ2-1, with 9 bases aligning to TRBD2. CDR3 length: 14 amino acids. The junction had 8 bases not matched to a gene; V was cut back by 6 bases and J by 8 bases. Germline V gene sequence: CDR1 SGHTA, CDR2 FQGNSA. The CDR3 DNA is TGTGCCAGCAGGCGGGGGGGCCGCTTAGATGAGCAGTTCTTC. Its translation: CASRRGGRLDEQFF.

The gene calls are TRBV4-1 and TRBJ2-7; the D gene is possibly TRBD1 (6 bases). The CDR3 loop spans 15 amino acids. The germline V gene has CDR1 MGHRA and CDR2 YSYEKL. V was trimmed by 2 bases and J by 2 bases, leaving 13 bases between them. The CDR3 bases are TGCGCCAGCAGCCAAAATTTGGCAGGGGCCTACGAGCAGTACTTC. The encoded protein is CASSQNLAGAYEQYF.

V usage is TRBV20-1 and J usage is TRBJ2-1; 14 positions agree with TRBD2. This CDR3 has 15 residues. Per the germline V gene, CDR1 is DFQATT and CDR2 is SNEGSKA (reference sequence). Trimming cost V 5 bases and J 9 bases; bases outside gene matches: 9. The CDR3 coding sequence is TGCAGTGCTGGGGGACTAGCGGGGGCCCCCAGTGAGCAGTTCTTC. Its protein product is CSAGGLAGAPSEQFF.

This chain links TRBV20-1 with TRBJ1-1; TRBD1 might be the D (5 bases). Germline V gives CDR1 DFQATT, CDR2 SNEGSKA (reference sequence). The CDR3 is made up of 12 amino acids. V lost 5 bases and J 7 bases, leaving 14 bases between the germline ends. The CDR3 loop is CSARGGRSEAFF. CDR3 sequence (DNA): TGCAGTGCTCGGGGGGGGAGAAGTGAAGCTTTCTTT.

This chain joins TRBV28 and TRBJ2-1, with 8 bases matching TRBD1. The CDR3 extends over 16 amino acids. With 5 bases clipped from V and 1 base from J, the junction kept 7 bases outside the gene matches. Looked up from germline, CDR1 is MDHEN and CDR2 is SYDVKM. The CDR3 DNA follows: TGTGCCAGCAGTCCATGGGGGGACAGGTCCTACAATGAGCAGTTCTTC. Its protein is CASSPWGDRSYNEQFF.

This rearrangement joins TRBV15 to TRBJ2-1; D possibly corresponds to TRBD2 (5 bases). The V and J ends lost 0 bases and 10 bases respectively, with 22 bases between them. The germline V gene has CDR1 LNHNV and CDR2 YYDKDF (reference sequence). This CDR3 has 17 residues. CDR3 amino acids: CATSRDSWLSSPYEQFF. CDR3 nucleotide sequence: TGTGCCACCAGCAGAGATTCATGGCTCTCTAGCCCCTACGAGCAGTTCTTC.

This chain joins TRBV3-1 and TRBJ2-4; the match to TRBD1 covers 12 bases. The J call may be faulty, since TRBJ2-7 better matches the DNA end. Germline V gives CDR1 LGHDT, CDR2 YNNKEL (reference sequence). CDR3 length equals 17 residues. The CDR3 nucleotides are TGTGCCAGCAGCCAAGTCAAGGGGACAGGGGGCATTGCCGAGCAGTACTTC. It codes for CASSQVKGTGGIAEQYF.

This clonotype was detected only a few times. The chain employs TRBV7-9 and TRBJ1-2; no reliable D call. Germline values: CDR1 SEHNR, CDR2 FQNEAQ (reference sequence). There are 13 residues in the CDR3. V lost 0 bases to trimming and J lost 5 bases, with 7 bases between them. The CDR3 sequence: CASSLAGLYGYTF. The CDR3 DNA reads as TGTGCCAGCAGCTTAGCCGGGCTTTATGGCTACACCTTC. Combining the CDR3 with reference TRBV7-9 and TRBJ1-2 gives the whole variable domain DTGVSQNPRHKITKRGQNVTFRCDPISEHNRLYWYRQTLGQGPEFLTYFQNEAQLEKSRLLSDRFSAERPKGSFSTLEIQRTEQGDSAMYLCASSLAGLYGYTFGSGTRLTVV.

A few counts support this clonotype. This chain links TRBV7-9 with TRBJ1-2; 12 nucleotides agree with TRBD1. The CDR3 consists of 14 residues. V lost 5 bases and J lost 8; bases outside the gene matches: 6. CDR1 is SEHNR and CDR2 is FQNEAQ in the germline V gene (reference sequence). CDR3 residues: CASSLGQGARGYTF. The CDR3 DNA sequence: TGTGCCAGCAGCCTGGGACAGGGGGCGAGAGGCTACACCTTC.

This rearrangement joins TRBV7-9 to TRBJ1-2; D gene unclear. Germline CDR1 and CDR2: SEHNR and FQNEAQ (reference sequence). The CDR3 is 14 residues long. V lost 5 bases and J lost 3, with 13 bases in between. The CDR3 sequence is CASSPQIRDYGYTF. CDR3 DNA: TGTGCCAGCAGCCCTCAGATAAGGGACTATGGCTACACCTTC.

CDR3 coding DNA: TGCGCCAGCAGCGTATCCTGGGGCGGGGGGGCTCAGTACTTC. Protein: CASSVSWGGGAQYF. The V and J genes are TRBV4-1 and TRBJ2-7, with TRBD2 matching over 9 bases. CDR3 length: 14 amino acids. The trim removed 5 bases at V and 10 bases at J, leaving 12 bases unmatched. Looked up from germline, CDR1 is MGHRA and CDR2 is YSYEKL.

The J gene is TRBJ1-1, the V gene TRBV6-6; 9 nucleotides line up with TRBD1. The CDR3 consists of 15 residues. Per germline, CDR1 MNHNY and CDR2 SVGAGI (reference sequence). V was pared by 3 bases and J by 1 base, with 3 bases of the junction left unmatched. The CDR3 coding sequence is TGTGCCAGCAGTTATATGGGACAGGGGAACACTGAAGCTTTCTTT. Protein product: CASSYMGQGNTEAFF.

This sequence joins TRBV5-1 and TRBJ2-5; D perhaps matches TRBD2 (6 bases). The ends were cut back, 0 bases at V and 2 bases at J, with 14 bases in the middle. The CDR3 runs 16 residues. Germline V gene data show CDR1 as SGHRS and CDR2 as YFSETQ. The CDR3 sequence: CASSLAPGGPQETQYF. CDR3 in DNA: TGCGCCAGCAGCTTGGCCCCCGGGGGACCTCAAGAGACCCAGTACTTC.

This clonotype was seen a handful of times. This chain joins TRBV29-1 and TRBJ2-5; 9 positions agree with TRBD1. Trimming cost V 5 bases and J 5 bases; bases outside gene matches: 6. Germline lookup yields CDR1 SQVTM and CDR2 ANQGSEA. This CDR3 spans 13 amino acids. The CDR3 here is CSVSQGARETQYF. CDR3 in DNA: TGCAGCGTTTCACAGGGGGCTCGGGAGACCCAGTACTTC.

This clonotype was seen a handful of times. This rearrangement joins TRBV12-5 to TRBJ2-1, with D perhaps matching TRBD2 (5 bases). Germline values: CDR1 LGHNT, CDR2 FRNRAP. The CDR3 contains 13 residues. Trimming pared 6 bases from V and 0 bases from J, leaving 6 bases between. The CDR3 is CASGRDSYNEQFF. As DNA, the CDR3 is TGTGCTAGTGGGAGGGACTCCTACAATGAGCAGTTCTTC.

V gene TRBV5-1 combines with J gene TRBJ2-1; 11 nucleotides agree with TRBD1. V trimming: 2 bases; J trimming: 6 bases; junction bases outside the gene matches: 4. This CDR3 has 15 residues. Germline V CDR1 and CDR2: SGHRS, YFSETQ. CDR3 sequence reads: CASSFGTGGSNEQFF. The CDR3 DNA reads as TGCGCCAGCAGCTTTGGGACAGGGGGGAGCAATGAGCAGTTCTTC.

This sequence joins TRBV19 and TRBJ1-2; maybe TRBD1 (5 bases). V was trimmed by 6 bases and J by 8 bases, leaving 25 bases between them. The CDR3 extends over 16 amino acids. Germline CDR1 is LNHDA and CDR2 is SQIVND (reference sequence). The CDR3 sequence: CASSEYTGDASGGYTF. The CDR3 DNA follows: TGTGCCAGTAGCGAGTATACAGGAGACGCTTCGGGCGGCTACACCTTC.

The chain recombines TRBV6-5 with TRBJ1-2; 9 positions agree with TRBD1. After removal of 5 bases from V and 8 bases from J, the junction contained 6 bases not matched to a gene. Germline-derived CDR1 and CDR2 are MNHEY and SVGAGI. The CDR3 runs 13 residues. The CDR3 region is CASSEGTGRGYTF. CDR3 DNA: TGTGCCAGCAGTGAAGGGACAGGGAGAGGCTACACCTTC.

The CDR3 spells CASSPAGDMNGETQYF. For the CDR3, the DNA is TGTGCCAGCAGCCCTGCTGGGGACATGAATGGGGAGACCCAGTACTTC. The chain is built from TRBV7-9 and TRBJ2-5, with D maybe TRBD1 (6 bases). V lost 5 bases, J lost 5 bases, and 21 bases lay in between. The CDR3 sequence is 16 residues long. The germline CDR1 and CDR2 sequences are SEHNR and FQNEAQ (reference sequence).